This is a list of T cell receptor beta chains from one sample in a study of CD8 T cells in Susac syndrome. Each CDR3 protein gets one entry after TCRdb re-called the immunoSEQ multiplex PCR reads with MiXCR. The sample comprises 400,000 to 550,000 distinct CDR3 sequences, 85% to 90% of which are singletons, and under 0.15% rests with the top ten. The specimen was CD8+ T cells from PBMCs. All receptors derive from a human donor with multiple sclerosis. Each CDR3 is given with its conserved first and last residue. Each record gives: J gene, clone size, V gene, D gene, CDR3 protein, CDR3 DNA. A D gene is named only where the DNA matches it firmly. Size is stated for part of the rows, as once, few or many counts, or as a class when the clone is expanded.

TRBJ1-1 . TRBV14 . CASSQDHLWAERDTEAFF TGTGCCAGCAGCCAAGATCATCTTTGGGCGGAAAGGGACACTGAAGCTTTCTTT
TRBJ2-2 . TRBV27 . CASSSLGGTGELFF TGTGCCAGCAGTTCCCTGGGGGGCACCGGGGAGCTGTTTTTT
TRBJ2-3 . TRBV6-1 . CASWTLVTDTQYF TGTGCCAGTTGGACATTAGTAACAGATACGCAGTATTTT
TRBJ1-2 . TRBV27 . CASSLLGGPYGYTF TGTGCCAGCAGTTTATTGGGCGGGCCCTATGGCTACACCTTC
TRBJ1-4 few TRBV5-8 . CASSFGQSNEKLFF TGTGCCAGCAGCTTCGGGCAGTCTAATGAAAAACTGTTTTTT
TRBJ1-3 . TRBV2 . CASTSSGNTIYF TGTGCCAGCACAAGCTCTGGAAACACCATATATTTT
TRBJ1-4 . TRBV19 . CAAGVGAATNEKLFF TGTGCCGCAGGGGTGGGTGCCGCAACTAATGAAAAACTGTTTTTT
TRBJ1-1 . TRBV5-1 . CASSEGQPRGPNTEAFF TGCGCCAGCAGCGAGGGGCAACCTCGGGGCCCGAACACTGAAGCTTTCTTT
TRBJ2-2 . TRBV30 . CAWDTENTGELFF TGTGCCTGGGATACGGAGAACACCGGGGAGCTGTTTTTT
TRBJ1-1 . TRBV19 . CASKSSPGAVEAFF TGTGCCAGTAAGTCTTCGCCAGGGGCCGTTGAAGCTTTCTTT
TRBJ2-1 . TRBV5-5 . CASSLFALPTGNEQFF TGTGCCAGCAGCTTGTTCGCCCTCCCTACGGGCAATGAGCAGTTCTTC
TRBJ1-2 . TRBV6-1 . CASTGRNYGYTF TGTGCCAGCACAGGGAGGAACTATGGCTACACCTTC
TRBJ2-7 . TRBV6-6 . CASSPGGPNIPYEQYF TGTGCCAGCAGCCCCGGGGGACCCAATATCCCTTACGAGCAGTACTTC
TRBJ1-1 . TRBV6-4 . CASSDSSEGATEAFF TGTGCCAGCAGTGACTCGTCGGAGGGCGCCACTGAAGCTTTCTTT
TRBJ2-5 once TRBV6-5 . CASSYRDPQETQYF TGTGCCAGCAGTTACCGGGACCCTCAAGAGACCCAGTACTTC
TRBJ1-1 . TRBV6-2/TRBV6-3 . CASSQDGLEDTEAFF TGTGCCAGCAGTCAGGACGGGCTCGAGGACACTGAAGCTTTCTTT
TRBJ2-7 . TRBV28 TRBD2 CASTTSVAPNEQYF TGTGCCAGCACGACTAGCGTGGCTCCTAACGAGCAGTACTTC
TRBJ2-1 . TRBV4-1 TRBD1 CASSQRLSGGPYNEQFF TGCGCCAGCAGCCAGCGCTTGTCAGGGGGCCCTTACAATGAGCAGTTCTTC
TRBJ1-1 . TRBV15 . CATSRVFTEAFF TGTGCCACCAGCAGAGTTTTCACTGAAGCTTTCTTT
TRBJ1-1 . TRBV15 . CATSRAPRDPSSYTIWDTEAFF TGTGCCACCAGCAGAGCCCCCCGAGATCCGAGCAGCTATACCATCTGGGACACTGAAGCTTTCTTT
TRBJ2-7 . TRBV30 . CAWSVSRVGEQYF TGTGCCTGGAGTGTTAGCAGGGTTGGCGAGCAGTACTTC
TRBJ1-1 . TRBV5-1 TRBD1 CASSTGTGTWDREAFF TGCGCCAGCAGCACCGGGACAGGGACCTGGGACCGTGAAGCTTTCTTT
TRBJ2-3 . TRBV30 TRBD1 CAWSLTGAGTDTQYF TGTGCCTGGAGTTTAACAGGGGCGGGTACAGATACGCAGTATTTT
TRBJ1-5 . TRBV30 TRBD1 CAWGQGIGNQPQHF TGTGCCTGGGGACAGGGGATCGGCAATCAGCCCCAGCATTTT
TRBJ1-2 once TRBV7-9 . CASSLEGLDGYTF TGTGCCAGCAGCTTAGAAGGTCTGGATGGCTACACCTTC
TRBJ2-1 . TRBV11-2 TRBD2 CASSLLAGAYNEQFF TGTGCCAGCAGTCTTCTAGCGGGGGCCTACAATGAGCAGTTCTTC
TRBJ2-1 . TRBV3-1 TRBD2 CASSCPRGGGGYNEQFF TGTGCCAGCAGCTGTCCCCGGGGCGGCGGGGGCTACAATGAGCAGTTCTTC
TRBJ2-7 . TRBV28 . CASSYIAGDEQYF TGTGCCAGCAGTTATATAGCCGGCGACGAGCAGTACTTC
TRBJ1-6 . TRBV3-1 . CASSQGGQDYNSPLHF TGTGCCAGCAGCCAAGGTGGACAAGACTATAATTCACCCCTCCACTTT
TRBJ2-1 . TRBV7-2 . CASSGDWVNREEQFF TGTGCCAGCAGCGGGGACTGGGTGAATCGCGAAGAGCAGTTCTTC
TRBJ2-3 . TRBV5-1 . CASSLGTTNTDTQYF TGCGCCAGCAGCTTGGGGACTACCAACACAGATACGCAGTATTTT
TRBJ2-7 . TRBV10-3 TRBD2 CAISAGLAGSSYEQYF TGTGCCATCAGCGCGGGACTAGCGGGAAGCTCCTACGAGCAGTACTTC
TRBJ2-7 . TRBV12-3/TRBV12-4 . CASSFDDDLSREQYF TGTGCCAGCAGTTTCGACGATGACCTCTCCCGCGAGCAGTACTTC
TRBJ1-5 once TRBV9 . CASSPHPVGSNQPQHF TGTGCCAGCAGCCCACACCCTGTGGGGAGCAATCAGCCCCAGCATTTT
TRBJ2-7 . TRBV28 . CASSFNWGYEQYF TGTGCCAGCAGTTTTAATTGGGGCTACGAGCAGTACTTC
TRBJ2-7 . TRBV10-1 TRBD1 CASSEDGTGAYEQYF TGCGCCAGCAGTGAGGATGGGACAGGGGCCTACGAGCAGTACTTC
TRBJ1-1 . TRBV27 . CASSLMAGAFTEAFF TGTGCCAGCAGTTTAATGGCAGGGGCTTTCACTGAAGCTTTCTTT
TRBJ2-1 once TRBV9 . CASSVEGLLEDEQFF TGTGCCAGCAGCGTAGAAGGGCTCTTGGAGGATGAGCAGTTCTTC
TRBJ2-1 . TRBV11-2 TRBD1 CASSPGGQPGDEQFF TGTGCCAGCAGCCCTGGGGGACAGCCCGGGGATGAGCAGTTCTTC
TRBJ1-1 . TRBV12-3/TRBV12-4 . CASSLVNTKAFF TGTGCCAGCAGTTTGGTGAACACTAAAGCTTTCTTT
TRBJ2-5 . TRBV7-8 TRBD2 CASSRSGVETQYF TGTGCCAGCAGCCGCAGCGGGGTGGAGACCCAGTACTTC
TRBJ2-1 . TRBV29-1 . CSGGGSEEVF TGCAGCGGCGGAGGGTCTGAGGAGGTCTTC
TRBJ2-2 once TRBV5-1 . CASSFQWIEVENTGELFF TGCGCCAGCAGCTTCCAATGGATTGAGGTGGAAAACACCGGGGAGCTGTTTTTT
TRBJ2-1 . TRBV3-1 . CASRHTRGAYNSDEQFF TGTGCCAGCCGACACACTCGGGGGGCCTACAATTCCGATGAGCAGTTCTTC
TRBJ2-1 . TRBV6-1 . CASSDILSFYNEQFF TGTGCCAGCAGTGATATACTAAGTTTCTACAATGAGCAGTTCTTC
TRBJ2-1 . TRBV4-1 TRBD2 CASSRTPGTSGTNEQFF TGCGCCAGCAGCCGCACTCCCGGGACTAGCGGGACCAATGAGCAGTTCTTC
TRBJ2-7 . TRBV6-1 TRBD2 CASSDVAGGGYEQYF TGTGCCAGCAGTGATGTAGCGGGAGGAGGCTACGAGCAGTACTTC
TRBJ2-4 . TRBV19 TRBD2 CASSILAGAPRGKNIQYF TGTGCCAGTAGTATTCTAGCGGGAGCGCCCCGGGGGAAAAACATTCAGTACTTC